This T cell receptor beta chain was sequenced during a study of blood T cells in healthy people across ages. Study details: About one barcoded beta molecule per two T cells came from capture by template switching.

Using a J-beta primer mix together with a sample-barcoded 5' primer, a second PCR was run for roughly 6 to 12 cycles. MiXCR, applied by TCRdb to the 5' RACE reads, yields one record per CDR3 protein. The sample carries about 1.4 million distinct CDR3 sequences, approximately 60% recorded once. The CDR3 length is 19 residues. CDR1 LGHNA and CDR2 YSLEER come from the germline V gene. The V end was cut by 0 bases, the J end by 3 bases, with 21 bases between. The authors drew around 9.4 milliliters of peripheral blood from each donor. This clonotype was seen a handful of times. The antigen remains undetermined. Study-level results: Roughly linearly, TCR beta diversity per million T cells fell as age increased.

This sequence originates from a man aged 18 to 29 in good health. The material sequenced was blood. The rearrangement joins TRBV4-3 to TRBJ2-1, with D perhaps given as TRBD1 or TRBD2 (6 bases each). This chain's CDR3 is CASSQDRGGSSEYYNEQFF. CDR3 coding DNA: TGCGCCAGCAGCCAAGATCGAGGGGGGAGTAGCGAATACTACAATGAGCAGTTCTTC.